Here is one TCR beta chain with its context. Antigen specificity is unknown. Deletions cut 4 bases from V and 6 bases from J, with 12 bases between. The CDR3 is 14 residues long. Germline CDR1 LGHDT, CDR2 YNNKEL (reference sequence). TCRdb independently ran MiXCR on the RT-PCR reads; one entry per CDR3 protein. The sample contains 450,000 to 600,000 distinct CDR3 sequences, more than 15% of which appear only once. This sample stems from a study of response to subunit inactivated influenza vaccine. Study findings and constraints: Authors suggested each seasonal flu vaccination may recruit only limited numbers of new T cells.

The source is a man between 50 and 69 years old who received an inactivated influenza vaccine. The gene calls are TRBV3-1 and TRBJ2-2; D remains unclear. The sample was CD4+ T cells sorted from PBMCs, taken 23 months after vaccination. The CDR3 region is CASSPWEPPGELFF. The CDR3 region has the DNA TGTGCCAGCAGCCCCTGGGAACCCCCCGGGGAGCTGTTTTTT.